This TCR beta chain is from a study of T cell responses to AZD1222 COVID-19 vaccine. Some clones are missing from TCRdb's copy, which holds only in-frame ones; the method was immunoSEQ multiplex PCR. The sample includes approximately 120,000 clones, around 87% seen only once; the top ten take around 4%. About this clone: Antigen unknown.

CDR1 and CDR2 from the germline V gene are SGHTA and FQGNSA. This CDR3 comprises 13 residues. V lost 1 base and J lost 6, with 6 bases in between. Findings of the study overall: As reported, nearly half of all spike-specific TCRs target variant regions that are unmutated.

Sequencing used peripheral blood, obtained 28 days after the second AZD1222 dose. The receptor's source is an adult who received the AZD1222 COVID-19 vaccine. The genes are TRBV7-2 and TRBJ2-2; D remains ambiguous. CDR3 protein: CASSLVGAGELFF. The CDR3 DNA follows: TGTGCCAGCAGCTTAGTTGGTGCCGGGGAGCTGTTTTTT.